A selection of T cell receptor beta chains follows, all from one sample in a study of spatial heterogeneity in lung cancer. TCRdb independently ran MiXCR on the 5' RACE reads; one entry per CDR3 protein. In the table there are about 82,000 distinct CDR3 sequences, roughly 13% of which are singletons. The sample in question was PBMCs, obtained at surgery. These TCRs come from a male donor with early-stage non-small cell lung cancer. CDR3s include the opening cysteine and the closing phenylalanine or tryptophan. The D gene is left open where the match is weak. For some rows the clone size is stated as once, few or many, or as a class when expanded; others skip it.

many	.	TRBV29-1	TRBJ2-1	TGCAGCGTTGAAAGAGGATATGATGAGCAGTTCTTC	CSVERGYDEQFF
.	.	TRBV30	TRBJ2-7	TGTGCCTGGAGTCGAGACCCCACCTACGAGCAGTACTTC	CAWSRDPTYEQYF
few	.	TRBV5-1	TRBJ2-3	TGCGCCAGCAGCTTGAACCGGGCTAGCACAGATACGCAGTATTTT	CASSLNRASTDTQYF
few	.	TRBV3-1	TRBJ2-1	TGTGCCAGCAGCCATCCACAGGGAGTTGGAGGCGATGAGCAGTTCTTC	CASSHPQGVGGDEQFF
few	.	TRBV6-5	TRBJ2-7	TGTGCCAGCAGTCGTACACCCCGGGACTCTTCCTACGAGCAGTACTTC	CASSRTPRDSSYEQYF
.	.	TRBV27	TRBJ2-2	TGTGCCAGCAGTTTAACCGGGACGGCGAACACCGGGGAGCTGTTTTTT	CASSLTGTANTGELFF
.	TRBD2	TRBV4-1	TRBJ2-3	TGCGCCAGCAGCCAAGAAGGGACTAGCGGGACGACGCAGTATTTT	CASSQEGTSGTTQYF
few	TRBD2	TRBV24-1	TRBJ2-1	TGTGCCACCAGTGATCCGAGAGCGGGAGGGAGGAATGAGCAGTTCTTC	CATSDPRAGGRNEQFF
.	.	TRBV12-3/TRBV12-4	TRBJ1-2	TGTGCCAGCAGTTTAGGGGACCTTTGGAGCTATGGCTACACCTTC	CASSLGDLWSYGYTF
.	.	TRBV5-4	TRBJ2-1	TGTGCCAGCAGCTTACGGGGGGCCCACTACAATGAGCAGTTCTTC	CASSLRGAHYNEQFF
few	TRBD1	TRBV29-1	TRBJ1-2	TGCAGCGTTTCCACAGGGGGCGACTATGGCTACACCTTC	CSVSTGGDYGYTF
few	.	TRBV19	TRBJ2-3	TGTGCCAGTAGTATACGAGGTAATAGGGATACGCAGTATTTT	CASSIRGNRDTQYF
few	.	TRBV5-1	TRBJ2-5	TGCGCCAGCAGCACTGGGGGGACGGAGACCCAGTACTTC	CASSTGGTETQYF
.	TRBD1	TRBV12-3/TRBV12-4	TRBJ2-1	TGTGCCAGCAGTTTACACGGACAGGTCCTCAACGGGCCGTTCTTC	CASSLHGQVLNGPFF
.	.	TRBV25-1	TRBJ2-7	TGTGCCAGCAGTGACTCGCGCGAGCAGTACTTC	CASSDSREQYF
many	TRBD2	TRBV20-1	TRBJ2-1	TGCAGTGCCGAAAGCGGGGAGGCCTACAATGAGCAGTTCTTC	CSAESGEAYNEQFF
few	.	TRBV6-2/TRBV6-3	TRBJ2-3	TGTGCCAGCGAAAAGGGAGACAACACAGATACGCAGTATTTT	CASEKGDNTDTQYF
many	.	TRBV6-1	TRBJ1-5	TGTGCCAGCAGTGAAGGGTACGGCGGGAATCAGCCCCAGCATTTT	CASSEGYGGNQPQHF
.	.	TRBV29-1	TRBJ2-7	TGCAGCGCTGGACGCCCCGGGGCTTCCGAGCAGTACTTC	CSAGRPGASEQYF
.	.	TRBV5-4	TRBJ2-7	TGTGCCAGCAGCTTGGAGATGAGCCACGAGCAGTACTTC	CASSLEMSHEQYF
many	TRBD1	TRBV5-1	TRBJ1-1	TGCGCCAGCAGCCCAGGGGGCACTGAAGCTTTCTTT	CASSPGGTEAFF
.	.	TRBV13	TRBJ2-5	TGTGCCAGCACTACAACGGGGTACCAAGAGACCCAGTACTTC	CASTTTGYQETQYF
.	.	TRBV21-1	TRBJ2-7	TGTGCCAGCAGCTCCCCGGGACAGGGAGGGGACGAGCAGTACTTC	CASSSPGQGGDEQYF